Listed here are 14 T cell receptor beta chains from one sample, sequenced in a study of cytomegalovirus exposure and HLA in healthy donors. Vbeta (60) and Jbeta (13) primers were used in the PCR. The assay was immunoSEQ multiplex PCR, and TCRdb's table has in-frame clones only and misses some. The data contain 150,000 to 160,000 clones, roughly 70% of them singletons. The sequenced sample was PBMCs. The source is a man aged 30 to 45 in good health and CMV-seronegative.

The gene calls are TRBV27 and TRBJ2-1; D is undetermined. In germline, CDR1 is MNHEY, CDR2 SMNVEV (reference sequence). CDR3 length equals 11 residues. V lost 2 bases, J lost 8 bases, and 4 bases lay in between. CDR3 amino acids: CASSLRDEQFF. In nucleotides, the CDR3 is TGTGCCAGCAGTTTACGGGATGAGCAGTTCTTC.

This chain connects TRBV27 to TRBJ1-1; 8 bases match TRBD1. This CDR3 region has 14 residues. Losses at the gene ends were 6 bases for V and 2 bases for J; bases not matched to a gene: 5. Germline V gene data show CDR1 as MNHEY and CDR2 as SMNVEV (reference sequence). CDR3 residues: CASRKTGVNTEAFF. CDR3 in DNA: TGTGCCAGCAGGAAGACAGGGGTCAACACTGAAGCTTTCTTT.

This sequence joins TRBV7-2 and TRBJ2-5, with a tentative D call TRBD1 (6 bases). The J call may be faulty, since TRBJ2-7 better matches the DNA end. The CDR3 covers 13 residues. CDR1 is SGHTA and CDR2 is FQGNSA in the germline V gene. CDR3 in DNA: TGTGCCAGCAGACCACAGGGATTCTACGAGCAGTACTTC. Translated: CASRPQGFYEQYF.

The CDR3 DNA reads TGTGCCAGCAGCAGGGGGGTTTGGCAGGGGGACTATGGCTACACCTTC. Translation gives CASSRGVWQGDYGYTF. The V call is TRBV5-6, the J call TRBJ1-2; TRBD1 matches 7 bases. Germline V gives CDR1 SGHDT, CDR2 YYEEEE. After removal of 4 bases from V and 3 bases from J, the junction contained 12 bases not matched to a gene. The length of the CDR3 is 16 residues.

The chain carries TRBV9 and TRBJ1-1, with D tentatively TRBD1 (6 bases). The germline gives CDR1 SGDLS, CDR2 YYNGEE. This CDR3 has 14 amino acids. The ends were cut back, 0 bases at V and 4 bases at J, with 10 bases in the middle. CDR3 sequence: CASSVEGRGTEAFF. The CDR3 bases are TGTGCCAGCAGCGTAGAGGGCAGGGGCACTGAAGCTTTCTTT.

V gene TRBV18 combines with J gene TRBJ2-7, with D perhaps TRBD1 (5 bases). V lost 5 bases and J 8 bases, leaving 19 bases between the germline ends. This CDR3 comprises 14 residues. The germline gives CDR1 KGHSH, CDR2 LQKENI. CDR3 sequence: CASSGSTEPTKQYF. CDR3 sequence (DNA): TGTGCCAGCTCAGGTTCGACAGAGCCTACGAAGCAGTACTTC.

This rearrangement joins TRBV2 to TRBJ1-1, with D unclear. Between the trimmed V and J ends, which lost 2 bases and 3 bases, there was a span of 19 bases. Per germline, CDR1 SNHLY and CDR2 FYNNEI. The CDR3 covers 17 residues. The CDR3 DNA reads TGTGCCAGCAGTGAATCCCCCCCCGGGTGGGGAGACACTGAAGCTTTCTTT. It yields the protein CASSESPPGWGDTEAFF.

The chain joins TRBV30 to TRBJ2-5; 8 bases line up with TRBD2. The CDR3 has 17 amino acids. Germline CDR1 GTSNPN, CDR2 SVGIG (reference sequence). The J segment lost 4 bases and the V segment lost 1 base, leaving 14 bases of the junction unmatched. This CDR3 is CAWSGGLGHRGGETQYF. The CDR3 DNA follows: TGTGCCTGGAGTGGTGGGCTGGGGCACCGGGGGGGAGAGACCCAGTACTTC.

The chain links TRBV5-6 to TRBJ1-5, with a weak D call TRBD1 (6 bases). The ends were cut back, 4 bases at V and 5 bases at J, with 19 bases in the middle. The germline V gene has CDR1 SGHDT and CDR2 YYEEEE. The CDR3 is made up of 16 amino acids. CDR3 in amino acids: CASSRVGPRGYQPQHF. CDR3 DNA sequence: TGTGCCAGCAGCCGGGTCGGTCCCAGGGGCTATCAGCCCCAGCATTTT. The full variable domain, in which reference TRBV5-6 and TRBJ1-5 provide the parts outside the CDR3, is DAGVTQSPTHLIKTRGQQVTLRCSPKSGHDTVSWYQQALGQGPQFIFQYYEEEERQRGNFPDRFSGHQFPNYSSELNVNALLLGDSALYLCASSRVGPRGYQPQHFGDGTRLSIL.

The J gene is TRBJ2-3, the V gene TRBV28, with D possibly matching TRBD1 (5 bases). The V gene lost 8 bases and the J gene lost 8 bases, with 17 bases spanning the gap. Germline V gene data show CDR1 as MDHEN and CDR2 as SYDVKM. The CDR3 spans 13 residues. DNA for the CDR3: TGTGCCAGCGAAGCTGCAGGGCGTCTTACGCAGTATTTT. Translation: CASEAAGRLTQYF. Drawing the rest from reference TRBV28 and TRBJ2-3, the complete variable domain is DVKVTQSSRYLVKRTGEKVFLECVQDMDHENMFWYRQDPGLGLRLIYFSYDVKMKEKGDIPEGYSVSREKKERFSLILESASTNQTSMYLCASEAAGRLTQYFGPGTRLTVL.

V is TRBV5-1 and J is TRBJ2-2; 7 bases line up with TRBD1. Trimming at V came to 0 bases and at J to 7 bases, leaving 9 bases not matched to a gene. This CDR3 spans 16 amino acids. Germline V CDR1 and CDR2: SGHRS, YFSETQ. The CDR3 DNA reads TGCGCCAGCAGCTTGGAGGGACAGTCCCTAGGCGGGGAGCTGTTTTTT. Protein: CASSLEGQSLGGELFF. Looking up the rest from reference TRBV5-1 and TRBJ2-2 gives the full variable domain: KAGVTQTPRYLIKTRGQQVTLSCSPISGHRSVSWYQQTPGQGLQFLFEYFSETQRNKGNFPGRFSGRQFSNSRSEMNVSTLELGDSALYLCASSLEGQSLGGELFFGEGSRLTVL.

The V call is TRBV29-1, the J call TRBJ2-3; 12 bases fit TRBD2. Germline loops: CDR1 SQVTM, CDR2 ANQGSEA. Unmatched junction bases numbered 2, after V lost 1 base and J lost 0 bases. The CDR3 runs 16 residues. In DNA, the CDR3 is TGCAGCGTTGAAGGGACTAGCGGGGTTAGCACAGATACGCAGTATTTT. Translated, it gives CSVEGTSGVSTDTQYF.

The chain couples TRBV5-1 to TRBJ2-3, with 7 bases aligning to TRBD1. This CDR3 has 13 amino acids. Per the germline V gene, CDR1 is SGHRS and CDR2 is YFSETQ. The junction had 1 base not matched to a gene; V was cut back by 3 bases and J by 3 bases. The CDR3 DNA is TGCGCCAGCAGCTCGACAGGGACAGATACGCAGTATTTT. Its protein product is CASSSTGTDTQYF.

The chain has TRBV5-1 and TRBJ1-1, with D maybe TRBD1 (5 bases). V was clipped by 0 bases and J by 5 bases, with 14 bases between them. Germline-derived CDR1 and CDR2 are SGHRS and YFSETQ. The CDR3 has 15 amino acids. The CDR3 nucleotides are TGCGCCAGCAGCTTGGCGGGCGATAAGGGGACTGAAGCTTTCTTT. Translated, it gives CASSLAGDKGTEAFF.